This T cell receptor (beta chain) was captured in a study of T cells in Graves' hyperthyroidism and ophthalmopathy. Broader study findings: Most thyroid clonotypes with frequency above 0.001 were detected in blood.

The investigators amplified TCR beta CDR3 regions from RNA transcripts. When the TCR CDR3 underwent first-round RT-PCR, the HTBI primer set was used. Via MiXCR, TCRdb re-called the multiplex PCR reads, giving one row per CDR3 protein. The table has about 400,000 distinct CDR3 sequences, around 14% seen once; the top ten hold roughly 7.7%. Concerning this clonotype itself: Its antigen is still unknown.

An absence of ophthalmopathy progression within 18 months meant stable Graves' hyperthyroidism. Criteria for exclusion of patients were uncontrolled infection, other autoimmune disease, pregnancy or lactation. The study based diagnoses on clinical symptoms, serum thyroxine and TRAb, thyroid ultrasound and orbital computed tomography. This CDR3 has 14 residues. Germline V gives CDR1 LNHDA, CDR2 SQIVND (reference sequence). V lost 7 bases, J lost 6 bases, and 16 bases lay in between. The J gene is TRBJ1-5, the V gene TRBV19; no reliable D call. The TCR comes from a young woman with Graves' hyperthyroidism. Material: blood. The CDR3 here is CASTAGRVGQPQHF. As DNA, the CDR3 is TGTGCCAGTACCGCCGGAAGGGTGGGTCAGCCCCAGCATTTT. Variable domain in full (rest from reference TRBV19 and TRBJ1-5): DGGITQSPKYLFRKEGQNVTLSCEQNLNHDAMYWYRQDPGQGLRLIYYSQIVNDFQKGDIAEGYSVSREKKESFPLTVTSAQKNPTAFYLCASTAGRVGQPQHFGDGTRLSIL.